A single sample gave rise to the 12 T cell receptor beta chains below, sequenced in a study of T cell clones after liver transplantation. Sequencing used immunoSEQ multiplex PCR; TCRdb keeps in-frame clones, though not all of them. The sample holds about 16,000 clones, 80% seen once. The sequences come from CD8+ T cells from blood, collected around 50 months after liver transplant. These receptor sequences come from a human patient who received a liver transplant. Some T cells may be supplied by the graft donor.

The chain joins TRBV6-6 to TRBJ2-2; D is possibly TRBD2 (5 bases). The V gene's germline CDR1 is MNHNY and CDR2 SVGAGI (reference sequence). V was clipped by 7 bases and J by 3 bases, with 6 bases between them. The CDR3 is 12 residues long. Written as DNA, the CDR3 is TGTGCCAGCATGGGAGACACCGGGGAGCTGTTTTTT. This sequence encodes CASMGDTGELFF.

The chain employs TRBV5-6 and TRBJ2-5, with 9 bases that match TRBD2. Trimming removed 0 bases from V and 5 bases from J; junction bases left unmatched: 11. The germline gives CDR1 SGHDT, CDR2 YYEEEE. The CDR3 sequence is 17 residues long. CDR3 nucleotides: TGTGCCAGCAGCTTGGCTGAGGTTTTAGCGGGGGCTGAGACCCAGTACTTC. Translation: CASSLAEVLAGAETQYF.

The V gene is TRBV19, the J gene TRBJ1-1; no reliable D call. The CDR3 consists of 14 residues. Per germline, CDR1 LNHDA and CDR2 SQIVND (reference sequence). V dropped 4 bases and J dropped 1 base, with 10 bases sitting between them. CDR3 region: CASSTLGRNTEAFF. CDR3 DNA sequence: TGTGCCAGTAGTACCCTGGGAAGGAACACTGAAGCTTTCTTT. The full variable domain, completed using reference TRBV19 and TRBJ1-1, is DGGITQSPKYLFRKEGQNVTLSCEQNLNHDAMYWYRQDPGQGLRLIYYSQIVNDFQKGDIAEGYSVSREKKESFPLTVTSAQKNPTAFYLCASSTLGRNTEAFFGQGTRLTVV.

This chain connects TRBV19 to TRBJ2-3; 12 bases map to TRBD2. Germline values: CDR1 LNHDA, CDR2 SQIVND (reference sequence). V trimming: 7 bases; J trimming: 5 bases; junction bases outside the gene matches: 10. This CDR3 region has 16 residues. CDR3 sequence: CASTPWASGRGDTQYF. The CDR3 bases are TGTGCCAGTACGCCCTGGGCTAGCGGGAGGGGAGATACGCAGTATTTT.

This chain links TRBV5-1 with TRBJ2-5; TRBD2 aligns across 10 bases. CDR3 length equals 17 residues. The J segment lost 5 bases and the V segment lost 0 bases, leaving 10 bases of the junction unmatched. CDR1 and CDR2 (germline): SGHRS, YFSETQ. The CDR3 sequence is CASSLDLAGAPRETQYF. The CDR3 DNA reads as TGCGCCAGCAGCTTGGATCTAGCGGGGGCACCGAGGGAGACCCAGTACTTC.

This clone was seen a few times. The chain carries TRBV6-5 and TRBJ2-1; no definite D call. This CDR3 has 13 amino acids. CDR1 is MNHEY, CDR2 SVGAGI, per germline. Trimming took 0 bases from V and 7 from J, leaving 7 bases between them. The CDR3 DNA reads as TGTGCCAGCAGTTACTCGCCCGGTAATGAGCAGTTCTTC. Translated: CASSYSPGNEQFF.

This clone has more than one count but fewer than ten. The CDR3 DNA sequence: TGTGCCATCAGTGAGGCCCAAACAGGGGGCACCGGGGAGCTGTTTTTT. This translates into CAISEAQTGGTGELFF. The rearrangement joins TRBV10-3 to TRBJ2-2; 8 positions agree with TRBD1. The CDR3 sequence is 16 residues long. V shed 2 bases, J shed 4 bases, and the junction held 6 bases outside the gene matches. Germline loops: CDR1 ENHRY, CDR2 SYGVKD.

This clone was observed a handful of times. The rearrangement uses TRBV4-3 and TRBJ2-2; D is unclear. This CDR3 contains 16 residues. Germline V lookup: CDR1 LGHNA, CDR2 YSLEER. Trimming took off 0 bases at V and 0 bases at J, with 8 bases between the two ends. DNA for the CDR3: TGCGCCAGCAGCCAAGAGCCGGAAACGAACACCGGGGAGCTGTTTTTT. Its protein product is CASSQEPETNTGELFF.

The V gene is TRBV6-6, the J gene TRBJ1-2; tentative D call: TRBD1 (5 bases). With 5 bases removed from V and 8 bases from J, the gap between germline ends came to 15 bases. The germline gives CDR1 MNHNY, CDR2 SVGAGI (reference sequence). The CDR3 extends over 13 amino acids. CDR3 amino acids: CASSGGGVRGYTF. Here the CDR3 DNA reads TGTGCCAGCAGTGGGGGGGGAGTAAGGGGCTACACCTTC.

The rearrangement joins TRBV19 to TRBJ2-1; D not resolved. The CDR3 is made up of 15 amino acids. The germline V gene encodes CDR1 LNHDA and CDR2 SQIVND (reference sequence). V dropped 3 bases and J dropped 0 bases, with 9 bases sitting between them. DNA of the CDR3: TGTGCCAGTAGTATCGCGCGTAGCTCCTACAATGAGCAGTTCTTC. Residues: CASSIARSSYNEQFF. Looking up the rest from reference TRBV19 and TRBJ2-1 gives the full variable domain: DGGITQSPKYLFRKEGQNVTLSCEQNLNHDAMYWYRQDPGQGLRLIYYSQIVNDFQKGDIAEGYSVSREKKESFPLTVTSAQKNPTAFYLCASSIARSSYNEQFFGPGTRLTVL.

CDR3 loop: CASSAGGNGLEETQYF. DNA for the CDR3: TGTGCCAGCAGCGCAGGGGGCAATGGACTAGAGGAGACCCAGTACTTC. The V and J genes are TRBV9 and TRBJ2-5; maybe TRBD1 (8 bases). The CDR3 consists of 16 residues. V dropped 3 bases and J dropped 5 bases, with 20 bases sitting between them. Germline values: CDR1 SGDLS, CDR2 YYNGEE.

This clone appeared a few times. The chain links TRBV7-2 to TRBJ2-6; 12 bases line up with TRBD1. Germline-derived CDR1 and CDR2 are SGHTA and FQGNSA. V gave up 5 bases and J gave up 1 base; unmatched junction bases: 6. The CDR3 covers 18 residues. CDR3 nucleotide sequence: TGTGCCAGCAGCGCACCGGGACAGGGGGCGTCTGGGGCCAACGTCCTGACTTTC. Translation gives CASSAPGQGASGANVLTF.